The next 25 T cell receptor beta chains were all read from a single sample in a study of T cells expressing NK-cell markers. No DNA is given; TCRdb re-called the 5' RACE reads and lists each CDR3 protein once. This sample's clone table lists over 250,000 distinct CDR3 sequences. Sequenced input: blood T cells: a sorted CD56 or NKG2C T cell subset, CD4+ or CD8+ T cells, or bulk PBMC T cells (not recorded which). These receptor sequences come from a woman aged 18 to 75 in good health.

V usage is TRBV20-1 and J usage is TRBJ2-1; the D gene TCRdb calls, TRBD1, cannot be checked with no DNA. The length of the CDR3 is 16 residues. Per the germline V gene, CDR1 is DFQATT and CDR2 is SNEGSKA (reference sequence). CDR3 amino acids: CSASAPGQGARNEQFF.

The J gene is TRBJ2-5, the V gene TRBV20-1; TCRdb indicates TRBD1, and absent DNA this call remains unverified. Germline V gene data show CDR1 as DFQATT and CDR2 as SNEGSKA (reference sequence). The CDR3 is 13 residues long. The CDR3 is CSAKRDSQETQYF.

This chain uses TRBV6-1 with TRBJ1-3; the D gene TCRdb calls, TRBD1, cannot be checked with no DNA. CDR3 length: 13 residues. Germline V gene lookup returns CDR1 MNHNS and CDR2 SASEGT. The CDR3 sequence is CASSDRQGNTIYF.

The rearrangement joins TRBV18 to TRBJ1-4. Germline CDR1 is KGHSH and CDR2 is LQKENI. CDR3 length: 16 residues. This chain's CDR3 is CASSPPNRAANEKLFF. The full variable domain, with the rest looked up from reference TRBV18 and TRBJ1-4, is NAGVMQNPRHLVRRRGQEARLRCSPMKGHSHVYWYRQLPEEGLKFMVYLQKENIIDESGMPKERFSAEFPKEGPSILRIQQVVRGDSAAYFCASSPPNRAANEKLFFGSGTQLSVL.

V usage is TRBV7-2 and J usage is TRBJ2-5; the D call of TRBD2 rests on TCRdb alone, since no DNA is present to check it. This CDR3 contains 13 residues. CDR1 and CDR2 from the germline V gene are SGHTA and FQGNSA. The CDR3 loop reads CASSPGPGETQYF.

Here the CDR3 reads CASSEGKVRIPYGYTF. The chain couples TRBV25-1 to TRBJ1-2. Germline CDR1 reads MGHDK; CDR2 reads SYGVNS. The CDR3 consists of 16 residues.

This CDR3 reads CASHERRGTQYF. The chain is built from TRBV3-1 and TRBJ2-5. The germline gives CDR1 LGHDT, CDR2 YNNKEL (reference sequence). This CDR3 has 12 residues.

This sequence joins TRBV18 and TRBJ2-1. Germline V gene data show CDR1 as KGHSH and CDR2 as LQKENI. This CDR3 has 12 residues. The CDR3 sequence: CASSPARNEQFF.

The chain recombines TRBV7-2 with TRBJ2-7; with no DNA, the TCRdb D assignment of TRBD1 cannot be verified. Per the germline V gene, CDR1 is SGHTA and CDR2 is FQGNSA. The CDR3 length is 14 residues. The CDR3: CASSPTGVSYEQYF. Complete variable domain (other parts from reference TRBV7-2 and TRBJ2-7): GAGVSQSPSNKVTEKGKDVELRCDPISGHTALYWYRQSLGQGLEFLIYFQGNSAPDKSGLPSDRFSAERTGGSVSTLTIQRTQQEDSAVYLCASSPTGVSYEQYFGPGTRLTVT.

V and J are TRBV20-1 and TRBJ2-7; TCRdb indicates TRBD1, and absent DNA this call remains unverified. Germline CDR1 DFQATT, CDR2 SNEGSKA (reference sequence). The CDR3 is 13 residues long. The CDR3 here is CSAKGARFYEQYF.

CDR3 residues: CASSPYRALPDTQYF. The chain recombines TRBV3-1 with TRBJ2-3; TCRdb lists TRBD2, though no DNA is available to test this call. The CDR3 sequence is 15 residues long. CDR1 and CDR2 from the germline V gene are LGHDT and YNNKEL (reference sequence).

The chain has TRBV5-1 and TRBJ2-7; TCRdb reports TRBD2, a call that lacks DNA to check it against. The CDR3 totals 12 residues. Germline loops: CDR1 SGHRS, CDR2 YFSETQ. The CDR3 is CASSSPTAGEYF. Based on the CDR3 plus reference TRBV5-1 and TRBJ2-7, the full variable domain is KAGVTQTPRYLIKTRGQQVTLSCSPISGHRSVSWYQQTPGQGLQFLFEYFSETQRNKGNFPGRFSGRQFSNSRSEMNVSTLELGDSALYLCASSSPTAGEYFGPGTRLTVT.

The chain is built from TRBV6-1 and TRBJ2-3; TCRdb returns TRBD1, unconfirmable since there is no DNA. There are 14 residues in the CDR3. Germline V gene sequence: CDR1 MNHNS, CDR2 SASEGT. The CDR3: CASRLQGNTDTQYF.

The gene calls are TRBV3-1 and TRBJ2-5; TCRdb indicates TRBD2, and absent DNA this call remains unverified. This CDR3 has 16 amino acids. Germline V gene sequence: CDR1 LGHDT, CDR2 YNNKEL (reference sequence). CDR3 in amino acids: CASSQWAGGTQETQYF.

The chain couples TRBV12-3 or TRBV12-4 to TRBJ1-2; TCRdb's D call of TRBD1 is untestable without DNA. The CDR3 consists of 17 residues. The chain's CDR3 is CASSFYTDTTWKDGYTF.

The rearrangement links TRBV29-1 to TRBJ2-7; TCRdb returns TRBD1, unconfirmable since there is no DNA. In germline, CDR1 is SQVTM, CDR2 ANQGSEA. The CDR3 totals 14 residues. CDR3 residues: CSAQTGSVSYEQYF.

CDR3 loop: CASRARTGTDTQYF. The V and J genes are TRBV7-2 and TRBJ2-3; checking the TCRdb D call of TRBD1 is not possible without DNA. This CDR3 is built from 14 residues. Germline V gene lookup returns CDR1 SGHTA and CDR2 FQGNSA.

This chain uses TRBV10-3 with TRBJ2-6; TCRdb outputs TRBD2, but without DNA this stays unchecked. The CDR3 totals 18 residues. Looked up from germline, CDR1 is ENHRY and CDR2 is SYGVKD. CDR3 sequence reads: CAISGDSGTYTGANVLTF.

CDR3 loop: CASSPLAPRGEQYF. The chain recombines TRBV12-3 or TRBV12-4 with TRBJ2-7; TCRdb's D call, TRBD2, is unchecked because there is no DNA. CDR3 length equals 14 residues.

The gene calls are TRBV20-1 and TRBJ1-1; the TRBD1 assignment by TCRdb is unverifiable without DNA. There are 14 residues in the CDR3. Per germline, CDR1 DFQATT and CDR2 SNEGSKA (reference sequence). The CDR3 spells CSARAQQGNTEAFF.

The chain employs TRBV12-3 or TRBV12-4 and TRBJ1-1. The CDR3 loop spans 13 amino acids. This chain's CDR3 is CASSLGRVTEAFF.

The chain couples TRBV6-4 to TRBJ2-2; the TCRdb call, TRBD2, lacks DNA for checking. The CDR3 runs to 21 residues. CDR1 is MRHNA, CDR2 SNTAGT, per germline. The CDR3 sequence is CASSNRRRGHSASEVAGELFF.

V and J are TRBV20-1 and TRBJ2-5. The CDR3 is 13 residues long. CDR1 is DFQATT and CDR2 is SNEGSKA in the germline V gene (reference sequence). The CDR3 here is CSARDDWQETQYF.

V is TRBV6-5 and J is TRBJ1-2. Germline V gene data show CDR1 as MNHEY and CDR2 as SVGAGI. The CDR3 has 16 residues. CDR3: CASSYSSGGPNYGYTF.

The rearrangement links TRBV15 to TRBJ2-3; checking the TCRdb D call of TRBD1 is not possible without DNA. The germline V gene encodes CDR1 LNHNV and CDR2 YYDKDF (reference sequence). The CDR3 runs to 15 residues. The CDR3 loop reads CATSRAGTGEDTQYF.